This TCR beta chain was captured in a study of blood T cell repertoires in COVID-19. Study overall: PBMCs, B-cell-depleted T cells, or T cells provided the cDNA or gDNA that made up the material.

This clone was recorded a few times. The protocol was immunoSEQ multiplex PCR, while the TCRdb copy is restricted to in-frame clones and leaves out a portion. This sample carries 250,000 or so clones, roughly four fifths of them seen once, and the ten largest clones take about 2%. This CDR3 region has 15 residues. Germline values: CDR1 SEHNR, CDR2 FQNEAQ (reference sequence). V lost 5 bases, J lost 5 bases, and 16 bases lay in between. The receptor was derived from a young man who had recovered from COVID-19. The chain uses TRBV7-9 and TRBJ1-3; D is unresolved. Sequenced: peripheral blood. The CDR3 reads CASSPVEVFRNTIYF. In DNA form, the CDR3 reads TGTGCCAGCAGCCCGGTCGAGGTCTTTAGAAACACCATATATTTT. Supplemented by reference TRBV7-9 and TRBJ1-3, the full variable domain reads DTGVSQNPRHKITKRGQNVTFRCDPISEHNRLYWYRQTLGQGPEFLTYFQNEAQLEKSRLLSDRFSAERPKGSFSTLEIQRTEQGDSAMYLCASSPVEVFRNTIYFGEGSWLTVV.